Below are 25 T cell receptor beta chains sequenced from a single sample in a study of blood T cell repertoires in COVID-19. Sequencing used immunoSEQ multiplex PCR; TCRdb keeps in-frame clones, though not all of them. This sample carries 300,000 to 450,000 clones, more than 75% of them seen once, and the ten largest clones take about 2.1%. The sequenced sample consisted of PBMCs or T cells enriched from blood (not recorded which). These receptor sequences come from a man aged 40-55 years in a cohort exposed to, infected with or recovered from COVID-19 (not recorded which).

This chain joins TRBV5-5 and TRBJ1-5, with a possible D match to TRBD1 (5 bases). Germline CDR1 and CDR2: SGHKS and YYEKEE (reference sequence). The CDR3 spans 15 residues. Trimming took off 4 bases at V and 5 bases at J, with 16 bases between the two ends. CDR3 in amino acids: CASSPSQDRYQPQHF. In DNA form, the CDR3 reads TGTGCCAGCAGCCCATCACAGGACCGGTATCAGCCCCAGCATTTT.

This clone was seen just once. This rearrangement joins TRBV4-1 to TRBJ1-5; 8 positions match TRBD1. This CDR3 has 15 amino acids. V was pared by 4 bases and J by 4 bases, with 6 bases of the junction left unmatched. In germline, CDR1 is MGHRA, CDR2 YSYEKL. CDR3 region: CASSPQWTGNQPQHF. DNA of the CDR3: TGCGCCAGCAGCCCCCAGTGGACAGGGAATCAGCCCCAGCATTTT.

The rearrangement links TRBV7-9 to TRBJ1-4; 9 positions match TRBD1. CDR1 SEHNR and CDR2 FQNEAQ come from the germline V gene (reference sequence). This CDR3 is built from 15 residues. The ends lost 4 bases at V and 4 bases at J; junction bases unmatched: 4. CDR3 amino acids: CASSSLTGGNEKLFF. The CDR3 region has the DNA TGTGCCAGCAGCTCCCTGACAGGGGGTAATGAAAAACTGTTTTTT.

The V and J genes are TRBV28 and TRBJ2-7; 8 bases map to TRBD1. J was trimmed by 0 bases and V by 7 bases; bases with no gene match: 5. CDR3 length: 14 residues. Germline CDR1 reads MDHEN; CDR2 reads SYDVKM. CDR3 loop: CASTPGQASYEQYF. The CDR3, as DNA: TGTGCCAGCACCCCGGGACAGGCCTCCTACGAGCAGTACTTC. The complete variable domain, with remaining parts taken from reference TRBV28 and TRBJ2-7, reads DVKVTQSSRYLVKRTGEKVFLECVQDMDHENMFWYRQDPGLGLRLIYFSYDVKMKEKGDIPEGYSVSREKKERFSLILESASTNQTSMYLCASTPGQASYEQYFGPGTRLTVT.

CDR3 in DNA: TGTGCCAGCAGCACCCAGGACGAACAGGCCACAGATACGCAGTATTTT. Its translation: CASSTQDEQATDTQYF. This chain connects TRBV21-1 to TRBJ2-3; no DNA check was done on the table's D call, TRBD1. TRBV21-1 is annotated as a pseudogene. The CDR3 totals 16 residues.

The chain uses TRBV12-5 and TRBJ1-2; D might be TRBD1 (5 bases). This CDR3 is built from 15 residues. Germline lookup yields CDR1 LGHNT and CDR2 FRNRAP. Trimming pared 2 bases from V and 0 bases from J, leaving 10 bases between. CDR3 sequence: CASGLRAGTNYGYTF. Written as DNA, the CDR3 is TGTGCTAGTGGTTTGCGGGCAGGGACTAACTATGGCTACACCTTC. Full variable domain (rest looked up from reference TRBV12-5 and TRBJ1-2): DARVTQTPRHKVTEMGQEVTMRCQPILGHNTVFWYRQTMMQGLELLAYFRNRAPLDDSGMPKDRFSAEMPDATLATLKIQPSEPRDSAVYFCASGLRAGTNYGYTFGSGTRLTVV.

In nucleotides, the CDR3 is TGTGCCAGTAGTACCGTACTAGCGGGAGGTGAGCAGTTCTTC. The encoded protein is CASSTVLAGGEQFF. The chain uses TRBV19 and TRBJ2-1, with 12 nucleotides matching TRBD2. This CDR3 spans 14 amino acids. V shed 4 bases, J shed 9 bases, and the junction held 4 bases outside the gene matches. CDR1 and CDR2 (germline): LNHDA, SQIVND (reference sequence).

In regard to this clone: Other nucleotide sequences from this sample produce the same CDR3. The chain recombines TRBV18 with TRBJ1-5, with D perhaps matching TRBD1 (5 bases). The CDR3 is made up of 14 amino acids. V was trimmed by 3 bases and J by 2 bases, leaving 8 bases between them. Germline CDR1 is KGHSH and CDR2 is LQKENI. The CDR3 is CASSPGQGNQPQHF. For the CDR3, the DNA is TGTGCCAGCTCACCGGGGCAGGGCAATCAGCCCCAGCATTTT. The full variable domain, rest sourced from reference TRBV18 and TRBJ1-5, is NAGVMQNPRHLVRRRGQEARLRCSPMKGHSHVYWYRQLPEEGLKFMVYLQKENIIDESGMPKERFSAEFPKEGPSILRIQQVVRGDSAAYFCASSPGQGNQPQHFGDGTRLSIL.

The V gene is TRBV28, the J gene TRBJ1-1; the D gene is possibly TRBD1 (5 bases). This CDR3 region has 15 residues. Per the germline V gene, CDR1 is MDHEN and CDR2 is SYDVKM. V was trimmed by 9 bases and J by 4 bases, leaving 21 bases between them. CDR3 loop: CASSLGRSIGTEAFF. The DNA for the CDR3 is TGTGCCAGTTCCCTGGGGCGGTCCATCGGCACTGAAGCTTTCTTT.

The J gene is TRBJ1-1, the V gene TRBV18, with D uncertain. This CDR3 is 15 amino acids long. The V end lost 3 bases, the J end lost 0 bases, and 11 bases lay between the germline ends. Germline V gene lookup returns CDR1 KGHSH and CDR2 LQKENI. The CDR3, as DNA: TGTGCCAGCTCACCTTCCGGCAGCGTGAACACTGAAGCTTTCTTT. This translates into CASSPSGSVNTEAFF.

V is TRBV4-1 and J is TRBJ2-7, with 8 bases matching TRBD1. With V trimmed by 4 bases and J by 6 bases, 11 bases remained unmatched. The CDR3 has 15 amino acids. CDR1 is MGHRA, CDR2 YSYEKL, per germline. The CDR3 spells CASSRPDRDLGEQYF. CDR3 bases: TGCGCCAGCAGCCGCCCGGACAGGGACCTCGGCGAGCAGTACTTC.

The CDR3 DNA reads TGTGCCAGCAGCTTAGAGGGGACAGCTTACTACGAGCAGTACTTC. Amino acids: CASSLEGTAYYEQYF. This chain joins TRBV11-2 and TRBJ2-7, with TRBD1 identical over 7 bases. Germline values: CDR1 SGHAT, CDR2 FQNNGV. With V trimmed by 0 bases and J by 3 bases, 5 bases remained unmatched. This CDR3 region has 15 residues.

V gene TRBV11-3 combines with J gene TRBJ2-3; 9 nucleotides match TRBD1. Germline loops: CDR1 SGHNT, CDR2 YENEEA. This CDR3 is 17 amino acids long. V shed 1 base, J shed 3 bases, and the junction held 8 bases outside the gene matches. This chain's CDR3 is CASSLGSGTGWTDTQYF. CDR3 coding DNA: TGTGCCAGCAGCTTAGGTTCCGGGACAGGGTGGACAGATACGCAGTATTTT.

CDR3 sequence reads: CASSFNRGINQPQHF. The DNA for the CDR3 is TGTGCCAGCAGTTTTAACAGGGGGATCAATCAGCCCCAGCATTTT. The chain joins TRBV28 to TRBJ1-5; 8 bases are a match to TRBD1. This CDR3 region has 15 residues. The trim removed 3 bases at V and 3 bases at J, leaving 4 bases unmatched. Germline CDR1 and CDR2: MDHEN and SYDVKM.

This chain links TRBV29-1 with TRBJ2-7, with 9 bases fitting TRBD1. Per germline, CDR1 SQVTM and CDR2 ANQGSEA. The CDR3 has 12 amino acids. V shed 8 bases, J shed 4 bases, and the junction held 6 bases outside the gene matches. CDR3 bases: TGCAGCTTTAGGACAGGGGCGTACGAGCAGTACTTC. It codes for CSFRTGAYEQYF.

The chain links TRBV6-5 to TRBJ2-5; 8 nucleotides agree with TRBD1. V gave up 6 bases and J gave up 5 bases; unmatched junction bases: 5. The germline V gene has CDR1 MNHEY and CDR2 SVGAGI. This CDR3 has 13 residues. The CDR3 here is CASRQPGGETQYF. The CDR3 coding sequence is TGTGCCAGCAGACAACCAGGGGGCGAGACCCAGTACTTC.

This clone appeared once. This chain uses TRBV27 with TRBJ2-2, with D unresolved. Germline V CDR1 and CDR2: MNHEY, SMNVEV (reference sequence). V shed 2 bases and J shed 5 bases, with 12 bases lying between them. The CDR3 sequence is 15 residues long. CDR3 loop: CASSLLVAGTGELFF. The DNA for the CDR3 is TGTGCCAGCAGTTTACTGGTAGCCGGGACCGGGGAGCTGTTTTTT.

The chain couples TRBV19 to TRBJ1-3, with TRBD1 matching 7 bases. Per germline, CDR1 LNHDA and CDR2 SQIVND (reference sequence). With V trimmed by 5 bases and J by 0 bases, 7 bases remained unmatched. CDR3 length: 16 amino acids. The CDR3 coding sequence is TGTGCCAGTAGTTTCTGGACAGGCCGCTCTGGAAACACCATATATTTT. This codes for CASSFWTGRSGNTIYF.

The rearrangement links TRBV6-1 to TRBJ1-5; D not resolved. Germline V gene data show CDR1 as MNHNS and CDR2 as SASEGT. The V and J ends lost 2 bases and 4 bases respectively, with 6 bases between them. The CDR3 runs to 13 residues. The CDR3 nucleotides read TGTGCCAGCAGTGAATTCACAAATCAGCCCCAGCATTTT. It is translated as CASSEFTNQPQHF.

This chain connects TRBV5-4 to TRBJ2-7; 10 bases map to TRBD2. Germline V lookup: CDR1 SGHNT, CDR2 YYREEE (reference sequence). Losses at the gene ends were 4 bases for V and 2 bases for J; bases not matched to a gene: 3. This CDR3 is 14 amino acids long. CDR3 nucleotides: TGTGCCAGCAGCCCTAGCGGGAGCCCCTACGAGCAGTACTTC. Amino acids: CASSPSGSPYEQYF.

Comment on this clone: Other nucleotide sequences from this sample produce the same CDR3. The genes are TRBV29-1 and TRBJ2-2; TRBD1 aligns across 10 bases. The V gene end was trimmed by 6 bases and the J gene end by 2 bases; junction bases not matched to a gene: 3. This CDR3 is built from 14 residues. Per the germline V gene, CDR1 is SQVTM and CDR2 is ANQGSEA. CDR3 residues: CSVGQGINTGELFF. CDR3 bases: TGCAGCGTGGGACAGGGGATTAACACCGGGGAGCTGTTTTTT.

This clone has just one count. V usage is TRBV5-1 and J usage is TRBJ2-2; TRBD1 matches 7 bases. Germline lookup yields CDR1 SGHRS and CDR2 YFSETQ. The ends lost 0 bases at V and 5 bases at J; junction bases unmatched: 7. CDR3 length equals 16 residues. CDR3 DNA: TGCGCCAGCAGCTTGGGACAGGGACGATTAACCGGGGAGCTGTTTTTT. This sequence encodes CASSLGQGRLTGELFF.

The CDR3 is CASSLSSGTERTQYF. CDR3 coding DNA: TGTGCCAGCAGCTTGTCTAGCGGGACCGAGAGAACCCAGTACTTC. The V gene is TRBV5-4, the J gene TRBJ2-5; 9 nucleotides line up with TRBD2. The CDR3 is 15 amino acids. V was clipped by 1 base and J by 8 bases; unmatched bases: 9. Germline loops: CDR1 SGHNT, CDR2 YYREEE (reference sequence). Full variable domain (rest looked up from reference TRBV5-4 and TRBJ2-5): ETGVTQSPTHLIKTRGQQVTLRCSSQSGHNTVSWYQQALGQGPQFIFQYYREEENGRGNFPPRFSGLQFPNYSSELNVNALELDDSALYLCASSLSSGTERTQYFGPGTRLLVL.

This clone was counted a few times. V gene TRBV19 combines with J gene TRBJ2-3, with 11 bases identical to TRBD2. V shed 5 bases, J shed 5 bases, and the junction held 6 bases outside the gene matches. CDR3 length equals 15 residues. Germline V gene lookup returns CDR1 LNHDA and CDR2 SQIVND (reference sequence). CDR3 nucleotides: TGTGCCAGTAGTTCAACCGGGACTAGCGGAGATACGCAGTATTTT. As protein: CASSSTGTSGDTQYF.

The table lists this clone with many counts. The rearrangement uses TRBV2 and TRBJ2-5, with 7 nucleotides matching TRBD2. The CDR3 totals 17 residues. V gave up 0 bases and J gave up 4 bases; unmatched junction bases: 11. CDR1 is SNHLY and CDR2 is FYNNEI in the germline V gene. CDR3 in amino acids: CASSEALRVGRPETQYF. The DNA for the CDR3 is TGTGCCAGCAGTGAAGCGCTTCGGGTCGGGAGGCCAGAGACCCAGTACTTC.